This is a list of T cell receptor beta chains from one sample in a study of cytomegalovirus exposure and HLA in healthy donors. Sequencing was performed with immunoSEQ multiplex PCR; in TCRdb, only in-frame clones are kept and a portion is missing. The sample lists over 85,000 clones, about 95% occurring once. Sequences were obtained from PBMCs. These receptors all stem from a woman between 18 and 29 years old in good health and CMV-seronegative. Both conserved end residues are part of each CDR3. Each record gives: V gene, clone size, D gene, J gene, CDR3 DNA, CDR3 protein. The D gene is left open where the match is weak. Not every row has a clone size; where given, it reads once, few, many or a size class.

V gene: TRBV30
clone size: NA
D gene: TRBD1
J gene: TRBJ1-5
CDR3 DNA: TGTGCCTGGAGTGGCCCCGGGACAGGGAGGCAGCCCCAGCATTTT
CDR3 protein: CAWSGPGTGRQPQHF

V gene: TRBV7-8
clone size: NA
D gene: TRBD1
J gene: TRBJ2-7
CDR3 DNA: TGTGCCAGCAGCTTAGTCGGGACAGTGGCCTACGAGCAGTACTTC
CDR3 protein: CASSLVGTVAYEQYF

V gene: TRBV29-1
clone size: NA
D gene: TRBD2
J gene: TRBJ2-1
CDR3 DNA: TGCAGCGTGGATAGCGGGAGGATTAGCTCCTACAATGAGCAGTTCTTC
CDR3 protein: CSVDSGRISSYNEQFF

V gene: TRBV4-2
clone size: NA
D gene: TRBD1
J gene: TRBJ2-7
CDR3 DNA: TGTGCCAGCAGCCAAGGGACAGGCCGCTACGAGCAGTACTTC
CDR3 protein: CASSQGTGRYEQYF

V gene: TRBV6-5
clone size: NA
D gene: NA
J gene: TRBJ1-2
CDR3 DNA: TGTGCCAGCAGTCCCCGTAGATTGGATGGCTACACCTTC
CDR3 protein: CASSPRRLDGYTF

V gene: TRBV6-1
clone size: NA
D gene: NA
J gene: TRBJ2-7
CDR3 DNA: TGTGCCAGCAGTGACCAGACGGGCGAGCAGTACTTC
CDR3 protein: CASSDQTGEQYF

V gene: TRBV11-2
clone size: NA
D gene: NA
J gene: TRBJ2-3
CDR3 DNA: TGTGCCAGCAGCTTAGGGATACTAGTAGTGGGCACAAATACGCAGTATTTT
CDR3 protein: CASSLGILVVGTNTQYF

V gene: TRBV29-1
clone size: NA
D gene: TRBD2
J gene: TRBJ2-2
CDR3 DNA: TGCAGCGTCACGAGACTAGCGGAGAACACCGGGGAGCTGTTTTTT
CDR3 protein: CSVTRLAENTGELFF

V gene: TRBV13
clone size: NA
D gene: TRBD2
J gene: TRBJ2-1
CDR3 DNA: TGTGCCAGCAGCGACCAAGCCACTAGCGGACGCCACAATGAGCAGTTCTTC
CDR3 protein: CASSDQATSGRHNEQFF

V gene: TRBV9
clone size: NA
D gene: NA
J gene: TRBJ2-5
CDR3 DNA: TGTGCCAGCAGCGTGGAGGGTACGGGAGAGACCCAGTACTTC
CDR3 protein: CASSVEGTGETQYF

V gene: TRBV2
clone size: once
D gene: NA
J gene: TRBJ2-7
CDR3 DNA: TGTGCCAGCAGTGAGTTAACAGGGGGGGCCTACGAGCAGTACTTC
CDR3 protein: CASSELTGGAYEQYF

V gene: TRBV19
clone size: NA
D gene: NA
J gene: TRBJ1-2
CDR3 DNA: TGTGCCAGCTCTCTAACAGGGACGTACTATGGCTACACCTTC
CDR3 protein: CASSLTGTYYGYTF

V gene: TRBV25-1
clone size: NA
D gene: TRBD1
J gene: TRBJ1-2
CDR3 DNA: TGTGCCAGCAGTGAACCGGCGGGACAGGGTAGCTATGGCTACACCTTC
CDR3 protein: CASSEPAGQGSYGYTF

V gene: TRBV15
clone size: NA
D gene: TRBD2
J gene: TRBJ2-7
CDR3 DNA: TGTGCCACCACGAGCGGGAGTAAGGGCGAGCAGTACTTC
CDR3 protein: CATTSGSKGEQYF

V gene: TRBV9
clone size: once
D gene: NA
J gene: TRBJ2-1
CDR3 DNA: TGTGCCAGCAGCGTATTTCGGGGAGACAATGAGCAGTTCTTC
CDR3 protein: CASSVFRGDNEQFF

V gene: TRBV7-2
clone size: NA
D gene: TRBD1
J gene: TRBJ2-1
CDR3 DNA: TGTGCCAGCAGCAGCGACAGGGGTAGAAATGAGCAGTTCTTC
CDR3 protein: CASSSDRGRNEQFF

V gene: TRBV7-9
clone size: NA
D gene: NA
J gene: TRBJ1-1
CDR3 DNA: TGTGCCAGCAGCCCCCAGGCGAACACTGAAGCTTTCTTT
CDR3 protein: CASSPQANTEAFF